The next 26 T cell receptor beta chains were all read from a single sample in a study of long-term antiretroviral therapy in people with HIV. Sequencing used immunoSEQ v3.0 at survey level. The table came from immunoSEQ multiplex PCR; TCRdb's copy has only in-frame clones and leaves some out. The sample has approximately 27,000 clones, roughly 90% seen once. The sample consisted of unsorted PBMCs, taken 1.8 years after starting antiretroviral therapy. These receptors originate from a young woman with HIV.

In its sample, this clone was seen a few times. The chain is built from TRBV4-2 and TRBJ1-5, with D possibly being TRBD1 (5 bases). CDR1 LGHNA and CDR2 YNFKEQ come from the germline V gene. This CDR3 comprises 16 residues. The V end lost 0 bases, the J end lost 0 bases, and 9 bases lay between the germline ends. The CDR3 sequence is CASSQDGGASNQPQHF. The CDR3 region has the DNA TGTGCCAGCAGCCAAGACGGCGGGGCTAGCAATCAGCCCCAGCATTTT.

This chain connects TRBV11-2 to TRBJ2-7; no clear D gene. CDR3 size: 16 residues. Trimming took off 4 bases at V and 3 bases at J, with 19 bases between the two ends. Germline V gene data show CDR1 as SGHAT and CDR2 as FQNNGV. The DNA for the CDR3 is TGTGCCAGCAGCTCTTTCGACCCGACCAATTACTACGAGCAGTACTTC. Protein product: CASSSFDPTNYYEQYF.

This chain links TRBV6-6 with TRBJ1-4; unclear D gene. Germline CDR1 and CDR2: MNHNY and SVGAGI (reference sequence). CDR3 length: 13 amino acids. Trimming removed 6 bases at V and 7 bases at J, with 12 bases between. Here the CDR3 reads CASSRTMGEKLFF. The CDR3 DNA is TGTGCCAGCAGCCGCACGATGGGTGAAAAACTGTTTTTT.

The V and J genes are TRBV4-3 and TRBJ1-5; D call uncertain. Germline CDR1 and CDR2: LGHNA and YSLEER. CDR3 length: 15 residues. Trimming left V 0 bases short and J 1 base short, with 7 bases between. The CDR3 loop is CASSQDGRSNQPQHF. In DNA form, the CDR3 reads TGCGCCAGCAGCCAAGACGGGCGGAGCAATCAGCCCCAGCATTTT.

The V call is TRBV27, the J call TRBJ2-2; D remains ambiguous. The CDR3 contains 14 residues. Between the trimmed V and J ends, which lost 7 bases and 5 bases, there was a span of 14 bases. From germline, CDR1 is MNHEY and CDR2 SMNVEV (reference sequence). The CDR3 sequence is CASKPGSLTGELFF. Written as DNA, the CDR3 is TGTGCCAGCAAACCGGGTTCCTTAACCGGGGAGCTGTTTTTT.

This clone was observed a single time. The rearrangement joins TRBV5-4 to TRBJ2-3; 9 nucleotides match TRBD2. After removal of 4 bases from V and 6 bases from J, the junction contained 15 bases not matched to a gene. This CDR3 has 17 amino acids. Germline CDR1 is SGHNT and CDR2 is YYREEE (reference sequence). The CDR3 loop reads CASSPPRAGGPSDTQYF. The CDR3 nucleotides are TGTGCCAGCAGCCCTCCTCGGGCGGGAGGGCCCTCGGATACGCAGTATTTT. The whole variable domain, filled in from reference TRBV5-4 and TRBJ2-3, reads ETGVTQSPTHLIKTRGQQVTLRCSSQSGHNTVSWYQQALGQGPQFIFQYYREEENGRGNFPPRFSGLQFPNYSSELNVNALELDDSALYLCASSPPRAGGPSDTQYFGPGTRLTVL.

J is TRBJ1-1 and V is TRBV5-4; TRBD1 agrees at 8 bases. This CDR3 is built from 17 residues. The germline V gene has CDR1 SGHNT and CDR2 YYREEE (reference sequence). The V and J ends lost 4 bases and 3 bases, in that order; junction bases with no gene match: 14. In nucleotides, the CDR3 is TGTGCCAGCAGCCTCCGAGACAGGGGCAGGTTGTACACTGAAGCTTTCTTT. Translating gives CASSLRDRGRLYTEAFF.

This clone was seen only once. The chain joins TRBV11-2 to TRBJ1-6, with D unclear. Per the germline V gene, CDR1 is SGHAT and CDR2 is FQNNGV. This CDR3 is 13 amino acids long. The ends were cut back, 4 bases at V and 7 bases at J, with 8 bases in the middle. The CDR3 sequence: CASSSLRNSPLHF. In nucleotides, the CDR3 is TGTGCCAGCAGCTCCCTTCGAAATTCACCCCTCCACTTT.

This clone showed up just a few times. The chain recombines TRBV27 with TRBJ1-2, with 9 bases lining up with TRBD1. CDR1 is MNHEY and CDR2 is SMNVEV in the germline V gene (reference sequence). V trimming: 4 bases; J trimming: 4 bases; junction bases outside the gene matches: 7. The length of the CDR3 is 15 residues. CDR3 nucleotide sequence: TGTGCCAGCAGTTCGGGACAGGGCTGGGGCTATGGCTACACCTTC. Translated, it gives CASSSGQGWGYGYTF.

V usage is TRBV18 and J usage is TRBJ2-3; D not resolved. Germline values: CDR1 KGHSH, CDR2 LQKENI. Trimming left V 0 bases short and J 0 bases short, with 10 bases between. The CDR3 loop spans 16 amino acids. The DNA of the CDR3 is TGTGCCAGCTCACCACCGTTGAGCAGGAGCACAGATACGCAGTATTTT. Protein sequence: CASSPPLSRSTDTQYF.

CDR3 loop: CASTTLAAGYNEQFF. The CDR3 coding sequence is TGTGCCAGCACAACACTAGCGGCAGGATACAATGAGCAGTTCTTC. V gene TRBV27 combines with J gene TRBJ2-1; 8 nucleotides agree with TRBD2. This CDR3 spans 15 amino acids. V lost 7 bases to trimming and J lost 4 bases; unmatched junction nucleotides: 9. The germline V gene encodes CDR1 MNHEY and CDR2 SMNVEV (reference sequence).

The chain uses TRBV4-3 and TRBJ1-5; TRBD1 agrees at 9 bases. The germline CDR1 and CDR2 sequences are LGHNA and YSLEER. J lost 6 bases, V lost 4 bases, and 7 bases had no gene match. The CDR3 loop spans 15 amino acids. DNA for the CDR3: TGCGCCAGCAGCCCTGGGTGGACAGGGGCTCAGCCCCAGCATTTT. Translation: CASSPGWTGAQPQHF.

The rearrangement uses TRBV7-3 and TRBJ2-1; weak D call: TRBD1 (6 bases). The CDR3 covers 16 residues. The V end was cut by 5 bases, the J end by 3 bases, with 17 bases between. Germline V gene sequence: CDR1 SGHTA, CDR2 FQGTGA. Here the CDR3 DNA reads TGTGCCAGCAGCCCGCTAGCAGGGGCAAACTACAATGAGCAGTTCTTC. This encodes CASSPLAGANYNEQFF.

This clone was found a few times. The chain recombines TRBV25-1 with TRBJ2-7; tentative D call: TRBD2 (5 bases). The CDR3 has 14 amino acids. Germline V gene lookup returns CDR1 MGHDK and CDR2 SYGVNS. V was pared by 3 bases and J by 3 bases, with 12 bases between. CDR3 loop: CASSDGLWSYEQYF. CDR3 DNA sequence: TGTGCCAGCAGTGATGGACTCTGGAGCTACGAGCAGTACTTC.

The chain combines TRBV15 with TRBJ1-5; D not certain. Germline CDR1 and CDR2: LNHNV and YYDKDF (reference sequence). V shed 0 bases and J shed 4 bases, with 7 bases lying between them. CDR3 length equals 14 residues. The CDR3: CATSRDRGNQPQHF. The CDR3 coding sequence is TGTGCCACCAGCAGAGATAGAGGGAATCAGCCCCAGCATTTT.

V usage is TRBV19 and J usage is TRBJ2-4, with D uncertain. Germline V gene lookup returns CDR1 LNHDA and CDR2 SQIVND (reference sequence). Between the trimmed V and J ends, which lost 6 bases and 0 bases, there was a span of 12 bases. This CDR3 spans 15 amino acids. The CDR3 DNA reads as TGTGCCAGTAGCCGTCAAAGAATAGCCAAAAACATTCAGTACTTC. Translated, it gives CASSRQRIAKNIQYF.

This chain joins TRBV7-9 and TRBJ1-1; the D gene is possibly TRBD1 (6 bases). V was shortened by 1 base and J by 1 base, with 13 bases between the two germline ends. Germline lookup yields CDR1 SEHNR and CDR2 FQNEAQ (reference sequence). CDR3 length: 16 amino acids. The CDR3 reads CASSLVSGGANTEAFF. CDR3 DNA: TGTGCCAGCAGCTTAGTTAGTGGGGGCGCGAACACTGAAGCTTTCTTT.

V usage is TRBV7-8 and J usage is TRBJ2-3; D is possibly TRBD1 (6 bases). Germline V gives CDR1 SGHVS, CDR2 FQNEAQ. With 8 bases removed from V and 2 bases from J, the gap between germline ends came to 14 bases. The CDR3 extends over 14 amino acids. In DNA form, the CDR3 reads TGTGCCAGCGCCCCGGACAGAAACACAGATACGCAGTATTTT. It yields the protein CASAPDRNTDTQYF.

CDR3 loop: CASSLENGKLFF. CDR3 coding DNA: TGCGCCAGCAGCTTGGAGAACGGAAAACTGTTTTTT. The chain carries TRBV5-1 and TRBJ1-4; D ambiguous. The CDR3 is 12 residues long. The germline CDR1 and CDR2 sequences are SGHRS and YFSETQ. V lost 0 bases and J 10 bases, leaving 7 bases between the germline ends.

The rearrangement uses TRBV19 and TRBJ2-5; 7 nucleotides line up with TRBD1. J gave up 5 bases and V 8 bases, and 11 bases lay outside the gene matches. The germline gives CDR1 LNHDA, CDR2 SQIVND (reference sequence). This CDR3 is built from 14 residues. CDR3 DNA: TGTGCCAGTTCGTCGGACAGGCGAAGGGAGACCCAGTACTTC. It is translated as CASSSDRRRETQYF.

The chain combines TRBV27 with TRBJ2-7, with TRBD2 as a possible D gene (6 bases). This CDR3 contains 14 residues. V shed 3 bases and J shed 2 bases, with 11 bases lying between them. Germline V CDR1 and CDR2: MNHEY, SMNVEV (reference sequence). The CDR3 nucleotides are TGTGCCAGCAGTTTTGTCGGCGGGGCCTACGAGCAGTACTTC. Translating it yields CASSFVGGAYEQYF.

The chain carries TRBV28 and TRBJ1-4; D ambiguous. The length of the CDR3 is 14 residues. The V and J ends lost 6 bases and 7 bases respectively, with 15 bases between them. Per the germline V gene, CDR1 is MDHEN and CDR2 is SYDVKM. CDR3 residues: CASRRVYLGEKLFF. CDR3 sequence (DNA): TGTGCCAGCAGGAGGGTTTATCTGGGTGAAAAACTGTTTTTT.

The chain recombines TRBV5-1 with TRBJ2-1; 8 bases align to TRBD2. The CDR3 covers 17 residues. The V segment lost 0 bases and the J segment 1 base; nucleotides outside the gene matches: 6. Germline V lookup: CDR1 SGHRS, CDR2 YFSETQ. The CDR3 nucleotides read TGCGCCAGCAGCTTGGCCGTTGCTAGCGGGTCCTACAATGAGCAGTTCTTC. Residues: CASSLAVASGSYNEQFF.

The chain is built from TRBV7-6 and TRBJ1-2, with a tentative D call TRBD1 (5 bases). Germline V gene data show CDR1 as SGHVS and CDR2 as FNYEAQ. Trimming left V 3 bases short and J 2 bases short, with 10 bases between. CDR3 size: 14 residues. The CDR3 region is CASSFGGGNYGYTF. In DNA form, the CDR3 reads TGTGCCAGCAGCTTCGGGGGGGGGAACTATGGCTACACCTTC.

The chain links TRBV11-1 to TRBJ2-3, with 10 nucleotides matching TRBD2. This CDR3 comprises 15 residues. Unmatched junction bases numbered 5, after V lost 5 bases and J lost 3 bases. Per the germline V gene, CDR1 is SGHAT and CDR2 is FQDESV (reference sequence). In nucleotides, the CDR3 is TGTGCCAGCAGCCGGACTAGCGGTATAACAGATACGCAGTATTTT. It codes for CASSRTSGITDTQYF.

The chain is built from TRBV21-1 and TRBJ1-4; the tabulated D call, TRBD1, remains unverified against the DNA. TRBV21-1 is recorded as a pseudogene. The CDR3 spans 16 residues. The CDR3 reads CASRPGQGAATEKLFF. The CDR3 DNA sequence: TGTGCCAGCAGACCGGGGCAGGGGGCGGCGACTGAAAAACTGTTTTTT.